Below, 3 T cell receptor beta chains from the same sample are listed, as sequenced in a study of T cell responses to AZD1222 COVID-19 vaccine. Produced via immunoSEQ multiplex PCR; TCRdb's table is partial and in-frame only. The sample records just under 100,000 clones, nearly 90% being singletons. The sample in question was peripheral blood, obtained on day 0 of AZD1222 vaccination. Every receptor here comes from an adult in good health.

This chain links TRBV5-5 with TRBJ2-7; TRBD1 matches at 7 bases. Germline loops: CDR1 SGHKS, CDR2 YYEKEE (reference sequence). V lost 2 bases and J lost 6; bases outside the gene matches: 11. The CDR3 sequence is 15 residues long. As DNA, the CDR3 is TGTGCCAGCAGCTTTTCAACAGGGGTATACGGCGAGCAGTACTTC. Translation: CASSFSTGVYGEQYF.

This chain connects TRBV7-2 to TRBJ2-5; D is unclear. Germline lookup yields CDR1 SGHTA and CDR2 FQGNSA. The CDR3 covers 14 residues. The V end lost 1 base, the J end lost 5 bases, and 11 bases lay between the germline ends. The CDR3 loop reads CASSLGLPTETQYF. The CDR3 DNA reads TGTGCCAGCAGCTTAGGGCTACCGACGGAGACCCAGTACTTC.

This clone was picked up one time. The chain is built from TRBV27 and TRBJ2-3; 15 bases agree with TRBD2. The CDR3 is 15 residues long. Germline CDR1 and CDR2: MNHEY and SMNVEV (reference sequence). Germline trimming cut 1 base from V and 8 bases from J; bases unmatched to any gene: 1. The CDR3 here is CASSLWTSGGVTQYF. The CDR3 nucleotides are TGTGCCAGCAGTTTATGGACTAGCGGGGGGGTTACGCAGTATTTT.